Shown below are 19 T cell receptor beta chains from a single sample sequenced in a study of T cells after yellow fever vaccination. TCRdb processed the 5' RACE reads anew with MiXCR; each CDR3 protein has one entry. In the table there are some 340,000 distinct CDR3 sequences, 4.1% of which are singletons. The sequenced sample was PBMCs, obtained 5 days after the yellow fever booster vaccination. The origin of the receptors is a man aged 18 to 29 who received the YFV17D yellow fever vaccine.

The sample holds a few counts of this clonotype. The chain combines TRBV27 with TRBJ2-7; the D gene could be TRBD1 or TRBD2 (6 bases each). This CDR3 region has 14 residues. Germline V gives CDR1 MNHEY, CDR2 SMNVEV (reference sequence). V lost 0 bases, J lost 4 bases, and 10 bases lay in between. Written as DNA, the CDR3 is TGTGCCAGCAGTTTATCTGGGGGGCTGTACGAGCAGTACTTC. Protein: CASSLSGGLYEQYF.

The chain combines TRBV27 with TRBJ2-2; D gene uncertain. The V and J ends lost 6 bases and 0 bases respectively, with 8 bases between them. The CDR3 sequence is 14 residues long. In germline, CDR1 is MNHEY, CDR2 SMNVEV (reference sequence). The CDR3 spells CASRLRANTGELFF. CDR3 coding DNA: TGTGCCAGCAGACTCCGGGCGAACACCGGGGAGCTGTTTTTT.

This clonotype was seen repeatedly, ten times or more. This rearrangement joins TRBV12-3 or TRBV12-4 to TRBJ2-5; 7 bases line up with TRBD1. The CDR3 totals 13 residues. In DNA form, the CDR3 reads TGTGCTACCTCCCGGGACAGCCAAGAGACCCAGTACTTC. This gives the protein CATSRDSQETQYF.

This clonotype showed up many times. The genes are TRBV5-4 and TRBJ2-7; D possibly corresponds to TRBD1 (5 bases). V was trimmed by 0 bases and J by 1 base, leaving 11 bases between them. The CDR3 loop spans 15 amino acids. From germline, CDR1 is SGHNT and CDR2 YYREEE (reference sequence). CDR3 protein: CASSLGWGPSYEQYF. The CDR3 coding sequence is TGTGCCAGCAGCTTGGGCTGGGGCCCTTCCTACGAGCAGTACTTC.

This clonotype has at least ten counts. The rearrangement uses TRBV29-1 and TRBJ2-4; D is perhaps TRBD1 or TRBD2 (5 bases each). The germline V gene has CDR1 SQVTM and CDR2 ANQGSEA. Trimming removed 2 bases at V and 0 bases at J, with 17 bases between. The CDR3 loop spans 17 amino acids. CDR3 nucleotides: TGCAGCGTTGAACCCCTGTTTACCGGGACAGCCAAAAACATTCAGTACTTC. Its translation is CSVEPLFTGTAKNIQYF.

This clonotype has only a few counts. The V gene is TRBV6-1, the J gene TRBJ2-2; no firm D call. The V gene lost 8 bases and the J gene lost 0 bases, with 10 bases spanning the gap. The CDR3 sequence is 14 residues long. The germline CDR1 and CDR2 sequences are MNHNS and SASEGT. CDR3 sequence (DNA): TGTGCCAGCTTTCCCGGGCCGAACACCGGGGAGCTGTTTTTT. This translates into CASFPGPNTGELFF.

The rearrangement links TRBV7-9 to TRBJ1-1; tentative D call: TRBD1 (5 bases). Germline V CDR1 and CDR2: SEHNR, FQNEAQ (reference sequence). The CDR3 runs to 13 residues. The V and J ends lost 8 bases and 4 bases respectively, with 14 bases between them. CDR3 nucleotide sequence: TGTGCCAGCCGGCTTGGGGGTGGCACTGAAGCTTTCTTT. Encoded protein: CASRLGGGTEAFF.

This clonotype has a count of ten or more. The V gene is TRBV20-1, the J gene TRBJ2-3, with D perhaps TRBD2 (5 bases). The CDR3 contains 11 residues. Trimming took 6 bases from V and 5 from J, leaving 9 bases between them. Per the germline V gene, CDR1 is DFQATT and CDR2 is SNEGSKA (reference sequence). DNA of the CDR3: TGCAGTGCCAGACTACTAGATACGCAGTATTTT. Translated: CSARLLDTQYF.

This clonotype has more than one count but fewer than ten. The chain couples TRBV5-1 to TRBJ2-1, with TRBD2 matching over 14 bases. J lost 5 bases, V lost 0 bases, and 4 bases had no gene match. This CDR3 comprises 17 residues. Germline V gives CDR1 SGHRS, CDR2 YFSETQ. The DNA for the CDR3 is TGCGCCAGCAGCTTGGCGGGGACTAGCGGGGGCCACAATGAGCAGTTCTTC. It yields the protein CASSLAGTSGGHNEQFF.

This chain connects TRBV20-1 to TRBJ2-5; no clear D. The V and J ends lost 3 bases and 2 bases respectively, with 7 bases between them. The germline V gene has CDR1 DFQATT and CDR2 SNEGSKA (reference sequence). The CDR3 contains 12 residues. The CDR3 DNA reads TGCAGTGCTAGGGCGGAACAAGAGACCCAGTACTTC. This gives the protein CSARAEQETQYF.

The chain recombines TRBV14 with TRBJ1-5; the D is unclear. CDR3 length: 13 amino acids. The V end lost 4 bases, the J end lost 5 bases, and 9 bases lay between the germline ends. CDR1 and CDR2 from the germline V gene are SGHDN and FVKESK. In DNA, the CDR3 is TGTGCCAGCAGCCCTCAGAGGGATCAGCCCCAGCATTTT. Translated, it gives CASSPQRDQPQHF.

CDR3 sequence reads: CASSYPGVTDTQYF. The CDR3 bases are TGTGCCAGTAGTTATCCGGGGGTTACAGATACGCAGTATTTT. This chain links TRBV19 with TRBJ2-3; a weak D match, TRBD2 (6 bases). This CDR3 spans 14 amino acids. V lost 5 bases and J lost 3, with 12 bases in between. Germline V gives CDR1 LNHDA, CDR2 SQIVND (reference sequence).

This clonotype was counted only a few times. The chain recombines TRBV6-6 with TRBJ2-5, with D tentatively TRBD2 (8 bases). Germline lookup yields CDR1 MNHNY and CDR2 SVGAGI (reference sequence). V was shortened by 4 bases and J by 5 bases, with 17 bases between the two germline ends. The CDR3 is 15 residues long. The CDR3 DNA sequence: TGTGCCAGCAGTTCTTCTGCGGGGGGACAGGAGACCCAGTACTTC. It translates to CASSSSAGGQETQYF.

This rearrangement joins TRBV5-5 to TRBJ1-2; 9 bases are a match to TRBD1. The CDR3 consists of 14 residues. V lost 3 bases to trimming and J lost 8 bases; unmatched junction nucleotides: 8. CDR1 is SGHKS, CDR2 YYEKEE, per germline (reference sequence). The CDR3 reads CASSSPGTGIGYTF. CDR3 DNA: TGTGCCAGCAGCTCCCCCGGGACAGGGATCGGCTACACCTTC.

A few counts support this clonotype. This chain's CDR3 is CASSLVDETGNTEAFF. The CDR3 bases are TGCGCCAGCAGCTTGGTGGACGAGACGGGGAACACTGAAGCTTTCTTT. The rearrangement links TRBV5-1 to TRBJ1-1; D is undetermined. With 0 bases removed from V and 1 base from J, the gap between germline ends came to 13 bases. The CDR3 is 16 residues long. CDR1 and CDR2 (germline): SGHRS, YFSETQ.

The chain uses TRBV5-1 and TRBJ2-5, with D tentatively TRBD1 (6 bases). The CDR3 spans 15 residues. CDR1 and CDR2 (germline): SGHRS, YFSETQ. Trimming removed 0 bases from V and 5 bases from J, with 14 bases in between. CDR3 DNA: TGCGCCAGCAGCTTGGCCGTGGGGGCGTGGGAGACCCAGTACTTC. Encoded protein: CASSLAVGAWETQYF.

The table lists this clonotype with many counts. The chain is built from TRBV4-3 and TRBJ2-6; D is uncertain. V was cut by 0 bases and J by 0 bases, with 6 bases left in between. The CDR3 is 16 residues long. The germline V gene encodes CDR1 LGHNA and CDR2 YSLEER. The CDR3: CASSQESASGANVLTF. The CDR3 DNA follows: TGCGCCAGCAGCCAAGAGTCCGCCTCTGGGGCCAACGTCCTGACTTTC.

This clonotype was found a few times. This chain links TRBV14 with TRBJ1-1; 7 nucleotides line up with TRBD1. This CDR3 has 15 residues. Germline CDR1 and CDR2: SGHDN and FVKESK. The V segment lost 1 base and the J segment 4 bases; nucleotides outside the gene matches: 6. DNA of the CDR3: TGTGCCAGCAGCCAAGTTCCCGGGACAGCCACTGAAGCTTTCTTT. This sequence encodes CASSQVPGTATEAFF. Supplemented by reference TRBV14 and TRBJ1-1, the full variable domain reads EAGVTQFPSHSVIEKGQTVTLRCDPISGHDNLYWYRRVMGKEIKFLLHFVKESKQDESGMPNNRFLAERTGGTYSTLKVQPAELEDSGVYFCASSQVPGTATEAFFGQGTRLTVV.

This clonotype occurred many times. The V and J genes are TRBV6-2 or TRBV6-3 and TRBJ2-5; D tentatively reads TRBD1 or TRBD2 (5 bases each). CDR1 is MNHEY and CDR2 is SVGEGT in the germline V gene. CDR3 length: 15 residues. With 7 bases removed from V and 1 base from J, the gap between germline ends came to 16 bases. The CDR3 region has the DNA TGTGCCAGCACCCTCCGGGACCAACTCCAAGAGACCCAGTACTTC. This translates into CASTLRDQLQETQYF.